This entry lists 18 T cell receptor beta chains sequenced from one sample in a study of identical twins. TCRdb reanalysed the 5' RACE reads using MiXCR and keeps one entry per CDR3 protein. Among under 800,000 distinct CDR3 sequences listed, around 20% were seen once. The same sample was also used in a study of T cells expressing NK-cell markers.

Material: PBMCs. The receptors here all came from a woman aged 18-35 years in good health.

This clonotype showed up just a few times. This chain connects TRBV11-3 to TRBJ2-6; unclear D gene. CDR1 and CDR2 from the germline V gene are SGHNT and YENEEA. The V and J ends lost 5 bases and 0 bases respectively, with 11 bases between them. CDR3 length equals 16 residues. The CDR3 spells CASSLTWGSGANVLTF. The CDR3 DNA reads TGTGCCAGCAGCCTCACTTGGGGCTCTGGGGCCAACGTCCTGACTTTC.

In the case of this clonotype: Being one base from a much bigger clone, this may be a read error. The chain uses TRBV20-1 and TRBJ2-1; possible D gene TRBD2, 5 bases. The V gene's germline CDR1 is DFQATT and CDR2 SNEGSKA (reference sequence). V was clipped by 5 bases and J by 2 bases, with 13 bases between them. This CDR3 is built from 14 residues. The CDR3 DNA reads as TGCAGTGCTGGGCGGGCTCTCGCCTACAATGAGCAGTTCTTC. It encodes CSAGRALAYNEQFF.

CDR3 nucleotide sequence: TGTGCCAGCAGTCCCGCTAGCGGGAGGACAGAGACCCAGTACTTC. Translating gives CASSPASGRTETQYF. V is TRBV12-3 or TRBV12-4 and J is TRBJ2-5, with 11 positions matching TRBD2. V gave up 5 bases and J gave up 4 bases; unmatched junction bases: 6. This CDR3 is 15 amino acids long.

The sample holds a few counts of this clonotype. This chain uses TRBV20-1 with TRBJ2-1; 12 bases are a match to TRBD2. V dropped 3 bases and J dropped 5; count of bases not matched to a gene: 5. Germline V gene data show CDR1 as DFQATT and CDR2 as SNEGSKA (reference sequence). This CDR3 is 15 amino acids long. The chain's CDR3 is CSASGASGGDNEQFF. DNA of the CDR3: TGCAGTGCTAGTGGGGCTAGCGGGGGGGACAATGAGCAGTTCTTC.

The sample holds one count of this clonotype. The chain combines TRBV7-2 with TRBJ2-5; D remains unclear. Deletions cut 4 bases from V and 0 bases from J, with 9 bases between. This CDR3 region has 14 residues. Germline lookup yields CDR1 SGHTA and CDR2 FQGNSA. The CDR3 region has the DNA TGTGCCAGCAGCTCGTGGCCGTACCAAGAGACCCAGTACTTC. It codes for CASSSWPYQETQYF.

J is TRBJ2-1 and V is TRBV4-3, with 12 bases that match TRBD2. Germline assignment: CDR1 LGHNA and CDR2 YSLEER. The CDR3 sequence is 18 residues long. J gave up 0 bases and V 0 bases, and 3 bases lay outside the gene matches. DNA of the CDR3: TGCGCCAGCAGCCAAGAACCTAGCGGGAGGGCCTCCTACAATGAGCAGTTCTTC. Encoded protein: CASSQEPSGRASYNEQFF.

This clonotype was detected a few times. This chain links TRBV21-1 with TRBJ2-1; the DNA was not compared with TRBD1, the D call given in the table. TRBV21-1 is an annotated pseudogene. The CDR3 runs 16 residues. The CDR3: CASSKEARVFGLGQFF. The CDR3 region has the DNA TGTGCCAGCAGCAAAGAGGCCAGGGTGTTTGGTCTTGGGCAGTTCTTC.

The V and J genes are TRBV27 and TRBJ2-7, with 12 bases aligning to TRBD1. Germline CDR1 is MNHEY and CDR2 is SMNVEV (reference sequence). With 5 bases clipped from V and 6 bases from J, the junction kept 11 bases outside the gene matches. This CDR3 has 16 residues. The CDR3 protein is CASSPTGTGGLGEQYF. CDR3 sequence (DNA): TGTGCCAGCAGTCCAACCGGGACAGGGGGCTTAGGCGAGCAGTACTTC.

The CDR3 loop is CASNGPVHHSISGANVLTF. CDR3 bases: TGTGCCAGCAATGGCCCCGTCCACCATTCAATATCTGGGGCCAACGTCCTGACTTTC. The rearrangement joins TRBV21-1 to TRBJ2-6; the tabulated D call, TRBD1, remains unverified against the DNA. TRBV21-1 is given as a pseudogene. The CDR3 loop spans 19 amino acids.

The V and J genes are TRBV20-1 and TRBJ2-3, with TRBD2 as a possible D gene (5 bases). The V end was cut by 0 bases, the J end by 5 bases, with 9 bases between. The germline gives CDR1 DFQATT, CDR2 SNEGSKA (reference sequence). This CDR3 has 13 residues. The chain's CDR3 is CSAREGVQDTQYF. CDR3 in DNA: TGCAGTGCTAGAGAGGGAGTGCAAGATACGCAGTATTTT.

This sequence joins TRBV6-5 and TRBJ2-7; TRBD2 is a possible D gene (5 bases). Germline V gene lookup returns CDR1 MNHEY and CDR2 SVGAGI. Trimming shortened V by 5 bases and J by 4 bases, and 18 bases separated the two germline ends. CDR3 length: 15 amino acids. The CDR3 sequence: CASSHTRDWNYEQYF. CDR3 bases: TGTGCCAGCAGTCACACTCGGGATTGGAATTACGAGCAGTACTTC.

The chain employs TRBV27 and TRBJ2-1; D not resolved. This CDR3 has 15 amino acids. Deletions cut 5 bases from V and 1 base from J, with 12 bases between. CDR1 and CDR2 from the germline V gene are MNHEY and SMNVEV (reference sequence). The CDR3 sequence is CASSERRWSYNEQFF. DNA for the CDR3: TGTGCCAGCAGTGAACGGCGTTGGTCCTACAATGAGCAGTTCTTC.

The chain carries TRBV3-1 and TRBJ2-5; 8 bases match TRBD2. This CDR3 has 16 residues. Germline CDR1 is LGHDT and CDR2 is YNNKEL (reference sequence). The ends lost 5 bases at V and 3 bases at J; junction bases unmatched: 11. The CDR3 sequence: CASSFESSGQKETQYF. Here the CDR3 DNA reads TGTGCCAGCAGCTTCGAATCTAGCGGGCAGAAAGAGACCCAGTACTTC.

The chain is built from TRBV12-3 or TRBV12-4 and TRBJ2-6, with unresolved D. V was trimmed by 6 bases and J by 0 bases, leaving 12 bases between them. The CDR3 runs to 16 residues. As DNA, the CDR3 is TGTGCCAGCAGCTTCCCGGGCAACTCTGGGGCCAACGTCCTGACTTTC. Its protein is CASSFPGNSGANVLTF.

This clonotype has a handful of counts. This chain joins TRBV20-1 and TRBJ1-2, with TRBD1 matching 9 bases. The V segment lost 3 bases and the J segment 8 bases; nucleotides outside the gene matches: 7. The CDR3 sequence is 13 residues long. Germline V gene sequence: CDR1 DFQATT, CDR2 SNEGSKA (reference sequence). The CDR3 nucleotides are TGCAGTGCTAGGCGGGACAGGGCAGGCGGCTACACCTTC. This translates into CSARRDRAGGYTF.

This clonotype came up a few times. The V call is TRBV20-1, the J call TRBJ2-1; D possibly corresponds to TRBD2 (6 bases). Germline assignment: CDR1 DFQATT and CDR2 SNEGSKA (reference sequence). This CDR3 has 14 amino acids. V was trimmed by 0 bases and J by 10 bases, leaving 16 bases between them. The chain's CDR3 is CSARDERRAREQFF. CDR3 coding DNA: TGCAGTGCTAGAGATGAGCGGAGGGCGCGAGAGCAGTTCTTC.

The rearrangement links TRBV11-2 to TRBJ2-1; D is perhaps TRBD1 or TRBD2 (5 bases each). The CDR3 runs 11 residues. Between the trimmed V and J ends, which lost 1 base and 13 bases, there was a span of 8 bases. The germline gives CDR1 SGHAT, CDR2 FQNNGV. CDR3 residues: CASSLGDLQFF. CDR3 bases: TGTGCCAGCAGCTTAGGGGACCTACAGTTCTTC.

V gene TRBV28 combines with J gene TRBJ1-6; maybe TRBD1 (6 bases). Trimming removed 3 bases from V and 12 bases from J, with 21 bases in between. The germline V gene encodes CDR1 MDHEN and CDR2 SYDVKM. This CDR3 has 16 residues. CDR3 bases: TGTGCCAGCAGTTTCGAGAGGGGGGCTCAATTGAGACCCCTCCACTTT. This sequence encodes CASSFERGAQLRPLHF. Complete variable domain (other parts from reference TRBV28 and TRBJ1-6): DVKVTQSSRYLVKRTGEKVFLECVQDMDHENMFWYRQDPGLGLRLIYFSYDVKMKEKGDIPEGYSVSREKKERFSLILESASTNQTSMYLCASSFERGAQLRPLHFGNGTRLTVT.